This T cell receptor beta chain was captured by sequencing in a study of shared clonotypes between healthy human individuals. CD8 cells regarded as naive lacked CD45RO, were positively chosen for CCR7, and omitted terminally differentiated effector memory CD45RA+ cells. The CDR3 spans 14 residues. Germline V gives CDR1 MNHEY, CDR2 SMNVEV (reference sequence). The V end was cut by 0 bases, the J end by 2 bases, with 8 bases between. For this clone: Antigen: not known. In the same sample, other DNA sequences code for this CDR3.

Repertoires were generated with immunoSEQ multiplex PCR, while TCRdb's copy carries only in-frame clones and drops some. This table holds about 680,000 clones, roughly 94% found once. Findings and caveats of the study: Rarefaction showed sorted-subset sequencing was incomplete despite large depth.

This TCR was sampled from a man aged 25 to 40 in good health. The rearrangement links TRBV27 to TRBJ2-7, with D unclear. Input material: naive CD8+ T cells sorted from blood. CDR3 sequence reads: CASSLSGTTYEQYF. CDR3 coding DNA: TGTGCCAGCAGTTTATCGGGCACCACCTACGAGCAGTACTTC.